These 27 T cell receptor beta chains originate from one sample sequenced in a study of CD8 T cells in Susac syndrome. It was with random hexamers that 0.5 to 1 ug RNA was reverse transcribed. TCRdb re-called the immunoSEQ multiplex PCR reads with MiXCR, one entry per CDR3 protein. The sample includes approximately 230,000 distinct CDR3 sequences, 85% to 95% of them seen just once. Material: CD4+ T cells from PBMCs. The source of these receptors is a human donor with multiple sclerosis.

CDR3 bases: TGTGCCAGCAGGACTCTAAGGACAGCCTACCAAGAGACCCAGTACTTC. The encoded protein is CASRTLRTAYQETQYF. The chain links TRBV28 to TRBJ2-5; D might be TRBD1 (6 bases). V was pared by 6 bases and J by 0 bases, with 17 bases between. The CDR3 consists of 16 residues. Germline V gene data show CDR1 as MDHEN and CDR2 as SYDVKM.

The chain uses TRBV2 and TRBJ2-7; D is possibly TRBD2 (5 bases). CDR3 size: 15 residues. In germline, CDR1 is SNHLY, CDR2 FYNNEI. Deletions cut 5 bases from V and 0 bases from J, with 14 bases between. The CDR3 region has the DNA TGTGCCAGCAGTCCCAGAGGGTCCTTCTCCTACGAGCAGTACTTC. This codes for CASSPRGSFSYEQYF.

The chain combines TRBV29-1 with TRBJ1-1, with 9 bases lining up with TRBD1. The trim removed 4 bases at V and 2 bases at J, leaving 2 bases unmatched. CDR1 is SQVTM and CDR2 is ANQGSEA in the germline V gene. CDR3 length: 13 amino acids. The CDR3 sequence: CSVGTGGNTEAFF. For the CDR3, the DNA is TGCAGCGTTGGTACAGGGGGCAACACTGAAGCTTTCTTT. The full variable domain, in which reference TRBV29-1 and TRBJ1-1 provide the parts outside the CDR3, is SAVISQKPSRDICQRGTSLTIQCQVDSQVTMMFWYRQQPGQSLTLIATANQGSEATYESGFVIDKFPISRPNLTFSTLTVSNMSPEDSSIYLCSVGTGGNTEAFFGQGTRLTVV.

V is TRBV10-3 and J is TRBJ2-7; a possible D gene is TRBD1 (5 bases). CDR1 is ENHRY, CDR2 SYGVKD, per germline. Deletions cut 2 bases from V and 5 bases from J, with 7 bases between. The CDR3 sequence is 12 residues long. This CDR3 reads CAISEGAHEQYF. As DNA, the CDR3 is TGTGCCATCAGTGAGGGGGCCCACGAGCAGTACTTC.

This chain joins TRBV20-1 and TRBJ2-3; tentatively, D is TRBD1 (5 bases). V gave up 5 bases and J gave up 0 bases, with 12 bases separating them. The CDR3 has 14 amino acids. CDR1 and CDR2 from the germline V gene are DFQATT and SNEGSKA (reference sequence). CDR3 residues: CSAGVGASTDTQYF. The CDR3 bases are TGCAGTGCTGGTGTAGGGGCCAGCACAGATACGCAGTATTTT.

This chain links TRBV29-1 with TRBJ2-5; a weak D match, TRBD2 (5 bases). Germline loops: CDR1 SQVTM, CDR2 ANQGSEA. V lost 7 bases and J 5 bases, leaving 8 bases between the germline ends. CDR3 length: 10 residues. DNA of the CDR3: TGCAGCGGTGGGGAGGAGACCCAGTACTTC. This encodes CSGGEETQYF.

In the case of this clonotype: Relative to the germline gene, one junction end is altered; a read error may explain this. This chain connects TRBV4-1 to TRBJ1-4; D gene ambiguous. The V gene's germline CDR1 is MGHRA and CDR2 YSYEKL. The CDR3 length is 13 residues. Here the CDR3 reads CASNQATNEKLFF. CDR3 sequence (DNA): TGCGCCAGCAACCAAGCAACTAATGAAAAACTGTTTTTT.

The chain has TRBV20-1 and TRBJ1-2; 8 nucleotides line up with TRBD1. Losses at the gene ends were 7 bases for V and 5 bases for J; bases not matched to a gene: 6. CDR1 is DFQATT and CDR2 is SNEGSKA in the germline V gene (reference sequence). There are 12 residues in the CDR3. The CDR3 here is CSVETGEYGYTF. In nucleotides, the CDR3 is TGCAGTGTTGAGACAGGGGAGTATGGCTACACCTTC.

The V gene is TRBV30, the J gene TRBJ1-1; D may be TRBD1 (6 bases). Germline V gene lookup returns CDR1 GTSNPN and CDR2 SVGIG (reference sequence). The CDR3 totals 16 residues. Trimming shortened V by 2 bases and J by 5 bases, and 21 bases separated the two germline ends. The CDR3: CAWSPPPGRGGTEAFF. The CDR3 region has the DNA TGTGCCTGGAGTCCCCCGCCGGGCAGGGGAGGGACTGAAGCTTTCTTT.

This rearrangement joins TRBV5-6 to TRBJ2-3, with 9 bases that match TRBD2. Per germline, CDR1 SGHDT and CDR2 YYEEEE. CDR3 size: 16 residues. Germline trimming cut 2 bases from V and 4 bases from J; bases unmatched to any gene: 8. The DNA of the CDR3 is TGTGCCAGCAGCTTCGTAGGTAGCGGGAGCGCAGATACGCAGTATTTT. The encoded protein is CASSFVGSGSADTQYF.

The V gene is TRBV27, the J gene TRBJ2-7; 10 nucleotides match TRBD2. The CDR3 loop spans 18 amino acids. After removal of 8 bases from V and 3 bases from J, the junction contained 19 bases not matched to a gene. Per the germline V gene, CDR1 is MNHEY and CDR2 is SMNVEV (reference sequence). CDR3 sequence reads: CASSLGLAGGLPNYEQYF. The DNA of the CDR3 is TGTGCCAGCTCCCTGGGGTTAGCGGGGGGCCTACCTAACTACGAGCAGTACTTC.

The rearrangement uses TRBV29-1 and TRBJ1-1; 9 nucleotides match TRBD1. Germline V gene data show CDR1 as SQVTM and CDR2 as ANQGSEA. After removal of 6 bases from V and 5 bases from J, the junction contained 10 bases not matched to a gene. This CDR3 is 14 amino acids long. The CDR3 DNA reads as TGCAGCGTCACCACAGGGGGCCCCGGGACTGAAGCTTTCTTT. It encodes CSVTTGGPGTEAFF.

The chain links TRBV30 to TRBJ1-6; 8 bases fit TRBD1. The CDR3 sequence is 13 residues long. V trimming: 5 bases; J trimming: 9 bases; junction bases outside the gene matches: 6. CDR1 is GTSNPN and CDR2 is SVGIG in the germline V gene (reference sequence). CDR3 protein: CAWLTGDGSPLHF. The CDR3 DNA is TGTGCCTGGTTGACAGGGGACGGTTCACCCCTCCACTTT.

The gene calls are TRBV7-9 and TRBJ2-3; 7 nucleotides match TRBD1. Germline lookup yields CDR1 SEHNR and CDR2 FQNEAQ (reference sequence). The V and J ends lost 1 base and 4 bases, in that order; junction bases with no gene match: 2. This CDR3 has 14 residues. Here the CDR3 DNA reads TGTGCCAGCAGCTTAGTTCAGGGGGCAGATACGCAGTATTTT. As protein: CASSLVQGADTQYF.

The count of this clonotype is one. The chain couples TRBV29-1 to TRBJ2-5; 9 bases are a match to TRBD2. Germline CDR1 SQVTM, CDR2 ANQGSEA. After removal of 7 bases from V and 5 bases from J, the junction contained 8 bases not matched to a gene. The CDR3 has 13 amino acids. The CDR3 sequence is CSGASGILETQYF. CDR3 sequence (DNA): TGCAGCGGGGCTAGCGGGATACTTGAGACCCAGTACTTC.

The V gene is TRBV7-2, the J gene TRBJ1-5; the D is unclear. Trimming removed 1 base at V and 3 bases at J, with 4 bases between. Per the germline V gene, CDR1 is SGHTA and CDR2 is FQGNSA. There are 13 residues in the CDR3. The CDR3 nucleotides read TGTGCCAGCAGCTTAGACGACAATCAGCCCCAGCATTTT. Protein: CASSLDDNQPQHF.

This chain links TRBV29-1 with TRBJ1-1, with 7 bases that match TRBD1. CDR1 and CDR2 from the germline V gene are SQVTM and ANQGSEA. Trimming cost V 5 bases and J 1 base; bases outside gene matches: 4. The CDR3 consists of 13 residues. CDR3 nucleotides: TGCAGCGTTCGGCACAGGGGGAACACTGAAGCTTTCTTT. The encoded protein is CSVRHRGNTEAFF.

The chain has TRBV20-1 and TRBJ2-3; 9 nucleotides agree with TRBD2. V was pared by 6 bases and J by 5 bases, with 6 bases of the junction left unmatched. Germline V lookup: CDR1 DFQATT, CDR2 SNEGSKA (reference sequence). The CDR3 extends over 13 amino acids. The CDR3 sequence: CSARGGARDTQYF. DNA of the CDR3: TGCAGTGCCCGCGGGGGGGCTCGAGATACGCAGTATTTT.

The genes are TRBV30 and TRBJ1-2; D ambiguous. V was clipped by 0 bases and J by 8 bases, with 22 bases between them. The CDR3 contains 16 residues. The germline CDR1 and CDR2 sequences are GTSNPN and SVGIG (reference sequence). The CDR3 loop reads CAWSVLGLQESRGYTF. The DNA for the CDR3 is TGTGCCTGGAGTGTACTAGGACTCCAAGAAAGTCGGGGCTACACCTTC. The full variable domain, its missing parts supplied by reference TRBV30 and TRBJ1-2, is SQTIHQWPATLVQPVGSPLSLECTVEGTSNPNLYWYRQAAGRGLQLLFYSVGIGQISSEVPQNLSASRPQDRQFILSSKKLLLSDSGFYLCAWSVLGLQESRGYTFGSGTRLTVV.

The chain recombines TRBV6-2 or TRBV6-3 with TRBJ1-5; the match to TRBD1 covers 7 bases. Germline V gene data show CDR1 as MNHEY and CDR2 as SVGEGT. The CDR3 consists of 16 residues. V trimming: 4 bases; J trimming: 4 bases; junction bases outside the gene matches: 10. CDR3 protein: CASSFSSGRGNQPQHF. The CDR3 DNA follows: TGTGCCAGCAGTTTCTCCTCTGGCAGGGGGAATCAGCCCCAGCATTTT.

The gene calls are TRBV14 and TRBJ1-1, with unresolved D. The CDR3 runs to 15 residues. The germline CDR1 and CDR2 sequences are SGHDN and FVKESK. V was clipped by 1 base and J by 6 bases, with 15 bases between them. The CDR3 here is CASSQGLGLSPEAFF. Written as DNA, the CDR3 is TGTGCCAGCAGCCAAGGTTTAGGACTTTCCCCTGAAGCTTTCTTT.

For the CDR3, the DNA is TGTGCCAGCAGTTTCGGTCGGGCAGGAGATAATCAGCCCCAGCATTTT. Translating gives CASSFGRAGDNQPQHF. The chain uses TRBV6-6 and TRBJ1-5, with D hard to call. Germline-derived CDR1 and CDR2 are MNHNY and SVGAGI (reference sequence). The CDR3 runs to 16 residues. The ends were cut back, 4 bases at V and 4 bases at J, with 17 bases in the middle.

Of note for this clonotype: Germline is not matched at one junction end, which may reflect a read error. This sequence joins TRBV6-5 and TRBJ1-4; D not resolved. Germline lookup yields CDR1 MNHEY and CDR2 SVGAGI. CDR3 length equals 14 residues. CDR3 DNA sequence: TGTGCCAGCAGGCTCCTTGCAACTAATGAAAGACTGTTTTTT. It is translated as CASRLLATNERLFF.

DNA of the CDR3: TGTGCCAGCAGCTTTTGGGAAGGGGCCAACGTCCTGACTTTC. Protein product: CASSFWEGANVLTF. The genes are TRBV7-9 and TRBJ2-6; no reliable D call. In germline, CDR1 is SEHNR, CDR2 FQNEAQ (reference sequence). Trimming removed 3 bases from V and 4 bases from J, with 7 bases in between. The CDR3 length is 14 residues.

The V and J genes are TRBV7-3 and TRBJ2-6; 9 bases are shared with TRBD1. Germline V gene lookup returns CDR1 SGHTA and CDR2 FQGTGA. After removal of 5 bases from V and 2 bases from J, the junction contained 7 bases not matched to a gene. The CDR3 length is 17 residues. In nucleotides, the CDR3 is TGTGCCAGCAGCGCCGGACAGGGGCGCCCTGGGGCCAACGTCCTGACTTTC. It yields the protein CASSAGQGRPGANVLTF.

J is TRBJ2-7 and V is TRBV19; weak D call: TRBD1 (6 bases). The germline V gene has CDR1 LNHDA and CDR2 SQIVND (reference sequence). This CDR3 has 14 residues. The V end was cut by 5 bases, the J end by 6 bases, with 17 bases between. CDR3 residues: CASSPTAGAGEQYV. CDR3 DNA sequence: TGTGCCAGTAGTCCCACGGCAGGGGCGGGCGAGCAGTACGTC.

J is TRBJ1-4 and V is TRBV7-9; D remains unclear. CDR3 length equals 14 residues. Between the trimmed V and J ends, which lost 7 bases and 8 bases, there was a span of 17 bases. Germline CDR1 SEHNR, CDR2 FQNEAQ (reference sequence). CDR3 sequence reads: CASTAWKLGEKLFF. The CDR3 bases are TGTGCCAGCACAGCCTGGAAGTTGGGGGAAAAACTGTTTTTT.